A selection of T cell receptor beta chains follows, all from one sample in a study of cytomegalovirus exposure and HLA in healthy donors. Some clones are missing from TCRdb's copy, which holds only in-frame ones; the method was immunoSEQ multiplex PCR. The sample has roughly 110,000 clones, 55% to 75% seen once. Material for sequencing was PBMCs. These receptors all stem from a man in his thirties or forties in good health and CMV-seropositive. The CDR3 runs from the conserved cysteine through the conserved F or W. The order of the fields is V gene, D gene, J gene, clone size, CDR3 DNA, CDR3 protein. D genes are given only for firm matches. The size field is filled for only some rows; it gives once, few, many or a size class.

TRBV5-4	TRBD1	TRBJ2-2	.	TGTGCCAGCAGTCCCGGGACAGGGAGGTCCGGGGAGCTGTTTTTT	CASSPGTGRSGELFF
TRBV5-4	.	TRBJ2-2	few	TGTGCCAGCAGCCCTGGGCACGGCCGATGGGACACCGGGGAGCTGTTTTTT	CASSPGHGRWDTGELFF
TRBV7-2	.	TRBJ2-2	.	TGTGCCAGCAGCTTCGCAGGGACCGGGGAGCTGTTTTTT	CASSFAGTGELFF
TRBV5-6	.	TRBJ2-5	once	TGTGCCAGCAGCCTTCAAGAGACCCAGTACTTC	CASSLQETQYF
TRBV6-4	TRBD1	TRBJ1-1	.	TGTGCCAGCGCGGACCGGGACAGGGGTGAAGCTTTCTTT	CASADRDRGEAFF
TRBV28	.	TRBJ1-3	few	TGTGCCAGCAGCCCTGGTGGTAGTTACTCTGGAAACACCATATATTTT	CASSPGGSYSGNTIYF
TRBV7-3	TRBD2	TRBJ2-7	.	TGTGCCAGCAGCTTAGCTAGCGGGAACTCCTACGAGCAGTACTTC	CASSLASGNSYEQYF
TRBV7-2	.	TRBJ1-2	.	TGTGCCAGCAGCCTAAGCGGGCAGCCCTATGGCTACACCTTC	CASSLSGQPYGYTF
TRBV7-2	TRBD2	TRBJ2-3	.	TGTGCCAGCAGCTTATATGGGACTAGCGTTACGTCGCCCACAGATACGCAGTATTTT	CASSLYGTSVTSPTDTQYF
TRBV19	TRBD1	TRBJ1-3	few	TGTGCCAGTAGTACGACAGGGGTACACACCATATATTTT	CASSTTGVHTIYF
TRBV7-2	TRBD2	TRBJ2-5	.	TGTGCCAGCATACCCCTCCCCAGGCTAGCGGGGAGAGAGACCCAGTACTTC	CASIPLPRLAGRETQYF
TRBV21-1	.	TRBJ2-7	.	TGTGCCAGTAGCACAAGGAAAAGGACGGGACTCAACGAGCAGTACTTC	CASSTRKRTGLNEQYF
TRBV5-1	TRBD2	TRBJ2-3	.	TGCGCCAGCACTCTTGGGACTAGCATGGGGGATACGCAGTATTTT	CASTLGTSMGDTQYF
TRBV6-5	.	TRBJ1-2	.	TGTGCCAGCGGTACAGGGCTGGTGAGCTATGGCCACACCTTC	CASGTGLVSYGHTF
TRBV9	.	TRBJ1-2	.	TGTGCCAGCAGCGTTTCCGGTATCGGCTACACCTTC	CASSVSGIGYTF
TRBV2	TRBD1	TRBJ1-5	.	TGTGCCAGCAGTGAAGCTGGCGGGACAGGGGAGAAGCAGCCCCAGCATTTT	CASSEAGGTGEKQPQHF
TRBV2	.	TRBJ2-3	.	TGTGCCAGCAGTGTCCGGGAGAGCGCAGATACGCAGTATTTT	CASSVRESADTQYF
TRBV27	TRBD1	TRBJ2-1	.	TGTGCCAGCAGTTTCCGGAAGGGGCAGGGGGCGACCTACAATGAGCAGTTCTTC	CASSFRKGQGATYNEQFF
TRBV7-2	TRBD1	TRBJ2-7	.	TGTGCCAGCAGCCTCCGGGACAGGGTAGGCGAGCAGTACTTC	CASSLRDRVGEQYF
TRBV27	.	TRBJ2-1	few	TGTGCCAGCAGTCCACACCCCAGGGGGGACGTCTATGAGCAGTTCTTC	CASSPHPRGDVYEQFF
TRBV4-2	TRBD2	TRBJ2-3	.	TGTGCCAGCAGCCAAGATGCGCCCACAGCGGGGGGCAACACAGATACGCAGTATTTT	CASSQDAPTAGGNTDTQYF
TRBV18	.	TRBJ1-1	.	TGTGCCAGCTCAACGAACATGAACACTGAAGCTTTCTTT	CASSTNMNTEAFF
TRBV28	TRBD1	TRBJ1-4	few	TGTGCCACCATGACAGGGGGCGCCGATGAAAAACTGTTTTTT	CATMTGGADEKLFF
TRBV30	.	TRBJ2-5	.	TGTGCCTGGACCCGCCGACTCTCAGTGACCCAGTACTTC	CAWTRRLSVTQYF
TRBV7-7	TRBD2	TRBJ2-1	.	TGTGCTAGCAGCTTAGGGTCCGGACTAGCGGCTTATAGCTCCTACAATGAGCAGTTCTTC	CASSLGSGLAAYSSYNEQFF
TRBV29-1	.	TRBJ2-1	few	TGCAGCCCAACCAGGGGCAATGAGCAGTTCTTC	CSPTRGNEQFF
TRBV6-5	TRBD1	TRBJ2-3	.	TGTGCCAGCATTCACTCAGGGGGCTACAGCCCAGATACGCAGTATTTT	CASIHSGGYSPDTQYF
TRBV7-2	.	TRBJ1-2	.	TGTGCCAGCAGCTTAAGCCTAAACTATGGCTACACCTTC	CASSLSLNYGYTF
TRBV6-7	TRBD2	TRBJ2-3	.	TGTGCCAGCAGTTTAACTAGCGGTTTAAACACAGATACGCAGTATTTT	CASSLTSGLNTDTQYF
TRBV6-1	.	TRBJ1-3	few	TGTGCCAGCAGTGAAGCGCCTGTGAGCGCTGGGGGCCCGGACACCATATATTTT	CASSEAPVSAGGPDTIYF
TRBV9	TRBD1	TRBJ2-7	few	TGTGCCAGCACCCCGGGACAGACTACCTACGAGCAGTACTTC	CASTPGQTTYEQYF
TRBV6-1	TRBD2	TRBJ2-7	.	TGTGCCGCGACAAGCGGGGACTCCTACGAGCAGTACTTC	CAATSGDSYEQYF
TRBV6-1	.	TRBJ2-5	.	TGTGCCAGCAGCAGGGCTGTCAACCAAGAGACCCAGTACTTC	CASSRAVNQETQYF
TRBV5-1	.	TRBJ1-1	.	TGCGCCAGCAGCTTGGACAGGGTCGAGGCTGAAGCTTTCTTT	CASSLDRVEAEAFF
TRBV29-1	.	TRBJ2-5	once	TGCAGCGTTGAAGAGACGGGGCAAGAGACCCAGTACTTC	CSVEETGQETQYF
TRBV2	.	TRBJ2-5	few	TGTGCCAGCGGGAGCCAAGAGACCCAGTACTTC	CASGSQETQYF
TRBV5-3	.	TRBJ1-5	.	TGTGCCAGAAGCTACCTCCGGGGAGATCAGCCCCAGCATTTT	CARSYLRGDQPQHF
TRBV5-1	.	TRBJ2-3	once	TGCGCCAGCAGCTTGGACAGTCCTGACACAGATACGCAGTATTTT	CASSLDSPDTDTQYF
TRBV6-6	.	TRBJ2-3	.	TGTGCCAGCAGTTTAACCGGGTCCACAGATACGCAGTATTTT	CASSLTGSTDTQYF
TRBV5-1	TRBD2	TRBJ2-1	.	TGCGCCAGCAGCGCGGGACTAGCGGGGCATGAGCAGTTCTTC	CASSAGLAGHEQFF
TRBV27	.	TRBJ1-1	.	TGTGCGACTATAGGCTCGAGGTCTGGGGTGAACACTGAAGCTTTCTTT	CATIGSRSGVNTEAFF
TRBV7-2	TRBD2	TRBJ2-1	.	TGTGCCAGCAGTTTCGGGACTAGCGCCTACAATGAGCAGTTCTTC	CASSFGTSAYNEQFF
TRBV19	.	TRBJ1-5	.	TGTGCCAGTAGTATAGGCGGGGGGCGCAATCAGCCCCAGCATTTT	CASSIGGGRNQPQHF
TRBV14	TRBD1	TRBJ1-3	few	TGTGCCAGCAGCCCTACCTGGGGACAGGAAGAGGGTCGCTCTGGAAACACCATATATTTT	CASSPTWGQEEGRSGNTIYF
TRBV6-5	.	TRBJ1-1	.	TGTGCCAGCAGTTACTCGCGGAGTTTCACTGAAGCTTTCTTT	CASSYSRSFTEAFF
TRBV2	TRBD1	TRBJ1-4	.	TGTGCCAGCAGGGACAGGGGGCTTGAAAAACTGTTTTTT	CASRDRGLEKLFF
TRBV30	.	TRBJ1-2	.	TGTGCCTGGAGTGTACGGGGGGCGGGGGGCTACACCTTC	CAWSVRGAGGYTF
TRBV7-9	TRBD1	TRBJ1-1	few	TGTGCCAGCAGCTTAGGAGGAGGGGGCAAGGCTGAAGCTTTCTTT	CASSLGGGGKAEAFF
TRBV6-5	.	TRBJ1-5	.	TGTGCCAGCAGTTTATTTGTCGGGCAGCCCCAGCATTTT	CASSLFVGQPQHF
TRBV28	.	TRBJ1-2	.	TGTGCCAGCAGTCCCTCCACGGGCGGGGGCTACACCTTC	CASSPSTGGGYTF
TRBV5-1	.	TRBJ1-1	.	TGCGCCAGCAGCTTAGGGGAAGAGAGGCTGAACACTGAAGCTTTCTTT	CASSLGEERLNTEAFF
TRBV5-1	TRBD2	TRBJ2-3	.	TGCGCCAGCAACCCCGGGGGGGGGCTTAGCACAGATACGCAGTATTTT	CASNPGGGLSTDTQYF
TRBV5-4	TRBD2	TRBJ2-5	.	TGTGCCAGCAGTTCCGGGGGCGGGGGGAACCAAGAGACCCAGTACTTC	CASSSGGGGNQETQYF
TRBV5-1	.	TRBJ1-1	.	TGCGCCAGCAGCTCAAGGACAGCGAACACTGAAGCTTTCTTT	CASSSRTANTEAFF
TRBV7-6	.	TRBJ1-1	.	TGTGCCAGCAGCCGAGGACTCGGAGCGAACACTGAAGCTTTCTTT	CASSRGLGANTEAFF